These 21 T cell receptor beta chains originate from one sample sequenced in a study of blood T cells in healthy people across ages. A J-beta primer mix and a sample-barcoded 5' primer were used in a second PCR of about 7 to 12 cycles. TCRdb re-analysed the 5' RACE reads in MiXCR, keeping a single row per CDR3 protein. The sample includes around 1.7 million distinct CDR3 sequences, about 30% of them seen just once. Material for sequencing was blood. Every receptor here comes from a young woman in good health.

The chain carries TRBV20-1 and TRBJ2-4; a possible D gene is TRBD1 (5 bases). Germline-derived CDR1 and CDR2 are DFQATT and SNEGSKA (reference sequence). CDR3 length: 12 amino acids. V lost 1 base to trimming and J lost 13 bases, with 14 bases between them. CDR3 residues: CSARAPKGRQYF. For the CDR3, the DNA is TGCAGTGCTAGAGCCCCCAAGGGGCGGCAGTACTTC.

This clonotype was seen a handful of times. J is TRBJ1-5 and V is TRBV15, with D perhaps TRBD1 (6 bases). Trimming cost V 8 bases and J 0 bases, with 17 bases left between them. Germline V lookup: CDR1 LNHNV, CDR2 YYDKDF (reference sequence). This CDR3 spans 16 amino acids. CDR3 protein: CATRDLTGYSNQPQHF. The CDR3 nucleotides are TGTGCCACCCGGGATTTGACAGGTTATAGCAATCAGCCCCAGCATTTT. Based on the CDR3 plus reference TRBV15 and TRBJ1-5, the full variable domain is DAMVIQNPRYQVTQFGKPVTLSCSQTLNHNVMYWYQQKSSQAPKLLFHYYDKDFNNEADTPDNFQSRRPNTSFCFLDIRSPGLGDTAMYLCATRDLTGYSNQPQHFGDGTRLSIL.

The gene calls are TRBV29-1 and TRBJ1-1; D unresolved. The germline CDR1 and CDR2 sequences are SQVTM and ANQGSEA. V shed 6 bases and J shed 1 base, with 9 bases lying between them. The CDR3 runs to 12 residues. The CDR3 loop reads CSVYPGNTEAFF. As DNA, the CDR3 is TGCAGCGTGTATCCCGGGAACACTGAAGCTTTCTTT. Full variable domain (remainder filled in from reference TRBV29-1 and TRBJ1-1): SAVISQKPSRDICQRGTSLTIQCQVDSQVTMMFWYRQQPGQSLTLIATANQGSEATYESGFVIDKFPISRPNLTFSTLTVSNMSPEDSSIYLCSVYPGNTEAFFGQGTRLTVV.

This clonotype appeared a few times. The V call is TRBV18, the J call TRBJ2-5; D is possibly TRBD2 (5 bases). The J call may be wrong; the DNA end is better matched by TRBJ2-7. CDR1 is KGHSH and CDR2 is LQKENI in the germline V gene. The CDR3 loop spans 14 amino acids. The CDR3 DNA follows: TGTGCCAGCTCACCACTCGGGGTGTCGGCCGAGCAGTACTTC. Its protein product is CASSPLGVSAEQYF.

This clonotype was counted between two and nine times. The chain combines TRBV2 with TRBJ2-7, with 11 bases matching TRBD2. The CDR3 loop spans 15 amino acids. From germline, CDR1 is SNHLY and CDR2 FYNNEI. Trimming at V came to 4 bases and at J to 3 bases, leaving 5 bases not matched to a gene. Here the CDR3 DNA reads TGTGCCAGCAGTGTAGCGGGAGGGCCTGACTACGAGCAGTACTTC. Translation gives CASSVAGGPDYEQYF.

This clonotype was counted a few times. The rearrangement uses TRBV6-1 and TRBJ2-1; possible D gene TRBD1, 6 bases. The CDR3 contains 13 residues. Germline loops: CDR1 MNHNS, CDR2 SASEGT. V shed 7 bases and J shed 2 bases, with 9 bases lying between them. The CDR3, as DNA: TGTGCCAGCATTCAGGGGACCTACAATGAGCAGTTCTTC. Translated, it gives CASIQGTYNEQFF.

This clonotype has ten or more counts. The V call is TRBV29-1, the J call TRBJ2-1; TRBD1 matches at 9 bases. The length of the CDR3 is 13 residues. Trimming cost V 6 bases and J 8 bases; bases outside gene matches: 8. Germline V lookup: CDR1 SQVTM, CDR2 ANQGSEA. The CDR3 spells CSVVDRGGDEQFF. CDR3 nucleotides: TGCAGCGTCGTTGACAGGGGGGGGGATGAGCAGTTCTTC.

This clonotype was observed many times. CDR3 residues: CAIRDSSYGYTF. CDR3 nucleotides: TGTGCCATCAGGGACAGTTCATATGGCTACACCTTC. The V gene is TRBV10-3, the J gene TRBJ1-2, with a possible D match to TRBD1 (6 bases). V was pared by 6 bases and J by 5 bases, with 10 bases between. From germline, CDR1 is ENHRY and CDR2 SYGVKD. The CDR3 is made up of 12 amino acids.

This clonotype was detected many times. The chain has TRBV7-9 and TRBJ2-7; D possibly matches TRBD1 or TRBD2 (5 bases each). This CDR3 is 12 amino acids long. Germline V gene data show CDR1 as SEHNR and CDR2 as FQNEAQ (reference sequence). V lost 8 bases and J 9 bases, leaving 17 bases between the germline ends. The CDR3 region has the DNA TGTGCCAGCCAGGCGATAGGGACGGCGCAGTACTTC. Its translation is CASQAIGTAQYF.

The chain joins TRBV12-3 or TRBV12-4 to TRBJ2-1; TRBD2 matches at 12 bases. The CDR3 covers 16 residues. Germline trimming cut 5 bases from V and 6 bases from J; bases unmatched to any gene: 8. CDR3 in amino acids: CASSRETSGGINEQFF. The CDR3 region has the DNA TGTGCCAGCAGTAGGGAGACTAGCGGGGGAATCAATGAGCAGTTCTTC.

Note on this clonotype: This may be a read error: a much more frequent sequence differs by one nucleotide. The chain recombines TRBV12-3 or TRBV12-4 with TRBJ2-7; TRBD1 agrees at 11 bases. The J call could be wrong; TRBJ2-5 is a better fit for the DNA end. The CDR3 totals 15 residues. CDR3 nucleotides: TGTACCAGCAGCCAAGGACAGGGGGCACTTGAGACCCAGTACTTC. It translates to CTSSQGQGALETQYF.

A few counts support this clonotype. The V and J genes are TRBV14 and TRBJ2-7; D gene uncertain. The CDR3 extends over 14 amino acids. Germline V gene sequence: CDR1 SGHDN, CDR2 FVKESK. V lost 4 bases to trimming and J lost 4 bases, with 14 bases between them. The CDR3 loop reads CASSPRLFGYEQYF. For the CDR3, the DNA is TGTGCCAGCAGCCCCCGTTTATTCGGGTACGAGCAGTACTTC.

This clonotype was found a few times. V is TRBV29-1 and J is TRBJ2-3; 12 bases align to TRBD2. The V gene's germline CDR1 is SQVTM and CDR2 ANQGSEA. V shed 8 bases and J 2 bases; nucleotides not matched to a gene: 8. The CDR3 totals 15 residues. CDR3 amino acids: CSTSGGPEATDTQYF. The CDR3 DNA reads TGCAGCACTAGCGGGGGGCCGGAGGCCACAGATACGCAGTATTTT.

The table lists this clonotype with many counts. The chain carries TRBV7-3 and TRBJ2-5; the match to TRBD2 covers 8 bases. V lost 5 bases, J lost 5 bases, and 10 bases stayed unmatched. There are 15 residues in the CDR3. Looked up from germline, CDR1 is SGHTA and CDR2 is FQGTGA. Here the CDR3 reads CASSAGGGRTETQYF. The CDR3 region has the DNA TGTGCCAGCAGCGCCGGGGGGGGGCGTACGGAGACCCAGTACTTC. Full variable domain (rest looked up from reference TRBV7-3 and TRBJ2-5): GAGVSQTPSNKVTEKGKYVELRCDPISGHTALYWYRQSLGQGPEFLIYFQGTGAADDSGLPNDRFFAVRPEGSVSTLKIQRTERGDSAVYLCASSAGGGRTETQYFGPGTRLLVL.

The gene calls are TRBV3-1 and TRBJ1-2; 8 nucleotides agree with TRBD1. This CDR3 is 14 amino acids long. Trimming removed 4 bases from V and 8 bases from J; junction bases left unmatched: 9. Germline assignment: CDR1 LGHDT and CDR2 YNNKEL (reference sequence). CDR3 sequence: CASSRFDRGGGYTF. The CDR3 DNA reads as TGTGCCAGCAGCCGGTTCGACAGGGGTGGCGGCTACACCTTC.

On this clonotype itself: At one end, the junction sequence differs from germline, possibly due to a read error. The chain combines TRBV9 with TRBJ2-5; possibly TRBD1 for D (6 bases). This CDR3 has 15 amino acids. Germline CDR1 reads SGDLS; CDR2 reads YYNGEE. Written as DNA, the CDR3 is TGTACCAGCAGCGAATCAGGGGTGCCGAGAGAGACCCAGTACTTC. Protein sequence: CTSSESGVPRETQYF.

There are a few counts of this clonotype. The CDR3 protein is CASSFQQQETQYF. The CDR3 bases are TGTGCCAGCAGTTTTCAACAACAAGAGACCCAGTACTTC. V gene TRBV12-3 or TRBV12-4 combines with J gene TRBJ2-5; D not certain. Trimming stripped 3 bases from V and 2 bases from J, with 7 bases between. CDR3 size: 13 residues.

The V and J genes are TRBV14 and TRBJ1-2; D is unresolved. V dropped 1 base and J dropped 3 bases, with 6 bases sitting between them. The CDR3 contains 13 residues. Germline lookup yields CDR1 SGHDN and CDR2 FVKESK. This CDR3 reads CASSQGHYYGYTF. The CDR3 nucleotides are TGTGCCAGCAGCCAAGGACATTACTATGGCTACACCTTC.

This clonotype was found many times. V usage is TRBV6-5 and J usage is TRBJ2-1; 9 bases line up with TRBD1. Germline CDR1 MNHEY, CDR2 SVGAGI. The CDR3 totals 16 residues. Trimming at V came to 6 bases and at J to 3 bases, leaving 9 bases not matched to a gene. The CDR3 spells CASREVGTGLYNEQFF. The CDR3 DNA follows: TGTGCCAGCAGGGAGGTCGGGACAGGGCTCTACAATGAGCAGTTCTTC.

The rearrangement links TRBV2 to TRBJ1-1; no clear D gene. The germline V gene encodes CDR1 SNHLY and CDR2 FYNNEI. CDR3 length: 15 amino acids. Trimming cost V 2 bases and J 6 bases, with 16 bases left between them. In nucleotides, the CDR3 is TGTGCCAGCAGTGAAAGGGCCACCAACTTCGCTGAAGCTTTCTTT. Translation gives CASSERATNFAEAFF.

Only a few counts were recorded for this clonotype. The rearrangement uses TRBV11-2 and TRBJ2-7, with D uncertain. Germline CDR1 reads SGHAT; CDR2 reads FQNNGV. The CDR3 is made up of 14 amino acids. V was trimmed by 5 bases and J by 2 bases, leaving 13 bases between them. CDR3 coding DNA: TGTGCCAGCAGCCGGGTCGACGGTCCCTACGAGCAGTACTTC. Residues: CASSRVDGPYEQYF. Looking up the rest from reference TRBV11-2 and TRBJ2-7 gives the full variable domain: EAGVAQSPRYKIIEKRQSVAFWCNPISGHATLYWYQQILGQGPKLLIQFQNNGVVDDSQLPKDRFSAERLKGVDSTLKIQPAKLEDSAVYLCASSRVDGPYEQYFGPGTRLTVT.